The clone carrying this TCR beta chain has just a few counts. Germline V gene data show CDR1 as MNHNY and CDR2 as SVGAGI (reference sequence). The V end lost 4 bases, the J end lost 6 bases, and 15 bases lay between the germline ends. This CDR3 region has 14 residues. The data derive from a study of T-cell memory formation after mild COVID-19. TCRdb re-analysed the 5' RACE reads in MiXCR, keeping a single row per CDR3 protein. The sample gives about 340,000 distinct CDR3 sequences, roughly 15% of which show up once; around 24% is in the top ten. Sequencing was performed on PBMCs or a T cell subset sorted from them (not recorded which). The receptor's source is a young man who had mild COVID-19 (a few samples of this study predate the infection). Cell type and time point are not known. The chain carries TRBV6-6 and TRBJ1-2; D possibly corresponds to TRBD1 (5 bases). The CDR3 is CASSLSPGGNGYTF. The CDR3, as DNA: TGTGCCAGCAGTTTGTCCCCGGGGGGGAATGGCTACACCTTC.